These T cell receptor beta chains were read from a single sample in a study of blood T cells in healthy people across ages. MiXCR, run by TCRdb on the 5' RACE reads, gives a single entry per CDR3 protein. The sample includes roughly 550,000 distinct CDR3 sequences, less than 25% of them seen just once. These data were also reused for a study on T cells of mothers and their children.

The sequencing input was blood. The origin of the receptors is a boy between 10 and 17 years old in good health. Each CDR3 is given with its conserved first and last residue. The D gene is left open where the match is weak. Only some rows state a clone size, as once, few, many or a class for expanded clones.

j_call | clone_size | v_call | d_call | cdr3_aa | cdr3_nt
TRBJ2-1 | - | TRBV5-6 | - | CASSQTGLGDNEQFF | TGTGCCAGCAGCCAAACAGGGTTGGGAGACAATGAGCAGTTCTTC
TRBJ2-3 | - | TRBV14 | TRBD2 | CASSQDEAGGNSDTQYF | TGTGCCAGCAGCCAAGATGAGGCGGGGGGCAACTCAGATACGCAGTATTTT
TRBJ1-1 | - | TRBV29-1 | - | CSIRKPGSMNTEAFF | TGCAGCATTCGAAAACCGGGCAGCATGAACACTGAAGCTTTCTTT
TRBJ2-5 | - | TRBV18 | TRBD2 | CASSPRSSGGQETQYF | TGTGCCAGCTCACCACGTTCTAGCGGGGGTCAAGAGACCCAGTACTTC
TRBJ2-7 | few | TRBV9 | - | CASSVGPDAYEQYF | TGTGCCAGCAGCGTAGGTCCGGACGCCTACGAGCAGTACTTC
TRBJ2-1 | few | TRBV7-8 | - | CASSLSVGGDLYNEQFF | TGTGCCAGCAGCTTGTCAGTGGGGGGTGACTTATACAATGAGCAGTTCTTC
TRBJ2-7 | few | TRBV4-2 | - | CASSQGGTLTYEQYF | TGTGCCAGCAGCCAAGGTGGGACCTTAACCTACGAGCAGTACTTC
TRBJ2-3 | - | TRBV5-4 | TRBD2 | CASSWMTSGSTDTQYF | TGTGCCAGCAGCTGGATGACTAGCGGGAGCACAGATACGCAGTATTTT
TRBJ1-5 | few | TRBV7-9 | - | CASSPPGDQPQHF | TGTGCCAGCAGCCCGCCGGGGGATCAGCCCCAGCATTTT
TRBJ2-7 | - | TRBV29-1 | - | CSVASRRGSYEQYF | TGCAGCGTTGCTTCTCGCAGAGGCTCCTACGAGCAGTACTTC
TRBJ1-2 | many | TRBV29-1 | - | CSVLNYGYTF | TGCAGCGTGCTTAACTATGGCTACACCTTC
TRBJ2-1 | - | TRBV9 | TRBD2 | CASSERPSGGLSNEQFF | TGTGCCAGCAGTGAGAGGCCTAGCGGGGGGCTTTCCAATGAGCAGTTCTTC
TRBJ1-2 | few | TRBV20-1 | - | CSAGAGRWVYGYTF | TGCAGTGCTGGAGCAGGGAGGTGGGTCTATGGCTACACCTTC
TRBJ2-1 | - | TRBV27 | TRBD2 | CASSLDSSGSVDEQLF | TGTGCCAGCAGTTTAGATTCGAGCGGGAGTGTCGATGAGCAGCTCTTC
TRBJ1-2 | many | TRBV6-5 | TRBD1 | CASGQGANYGYTF | TGTGCCAGCGGGCAGGGGGCCAACTATGGCTACACCTTC
TRBJ1-4 | many | TRBV4-3 | - | CASSQGTVQNEKLFF | TGCGCCAGCAGCCAAGGGACAGTACAAAATGAAAAACTGTTTTTT
TRBJ2-7 | - | TRBV28 | - | CASSLARQAYEQYF | TGTGCCAGCAGTCTCGCTCGACAAGCCTACGAGCAGTACTTC
TRBJ1-3 | - | TRBV20-1 | - | CSAMGGSSGNTIYF | TGCAGTGCGATGGGGGGGAGCTCTGGAAACACCATATATTTT
TRBJ1-1 | - | TRBV4-1 | - | CASSQPVRKGTEAFF | TGCGCCAGCAGCCAACCCGTACGGAAGGGGACTGAAGCTTTCTTT
TRBJ2-5 | - | TRBV19 | - | CASSFGTRSETQYF | TGTGCCAGTAGTTTTGGAACTAGGTCGGAGACCCAGTACTTC
TRBJ2-1 | - | TRBV4-1 | TRBD1 | CASSHPGQTYNEQFF | TGCGCCAGCAGCCACCCGGGACAGACCTACAATGAGCAGTTCTTC
TRBJ2-7 | few | TRBV20-1 | TRBD1 | CSARSNTGGALSYEQYF | TGCAGTGCTAGATCGAATACAGGGGGCGCTTTATCCTACGAGCAGTACTTC
TRBJ2-7 | - | TRBV2 | TRBD2 | CASRISTSGSLRESSYEQYF | TGTGCCAGCAGAATATCGACTAGCGGGAGCTTGAGAGAAAGCTCCTACGAGCAGTACTTC